Detailed here is one TCR beta chain. Its antigen is currently unknown. This sample is part of a study of T cell responses to AZD1222 COVID-19 vaccine. Findings and limits, study-wide: White British ancestry dominated among donors, who included more females, and clonal diversity was possibly underestimated. Spike-specific TCR breadth and depth grew following two AZD1222 doses.

Clones were read by immunoSEQ multiplex PCR, and TCRdb kept only the in-frame ones, dropping some. This repertoire shows more than 95,000 clones, about 90% found once; its top ten account for roughly 1.4%. This CDR3 spans 16 amino acids. Germline loops: CDR1 SGDLS, CDR2 YYNGEE. V dropped 4 bases and J dropped 4; count of bases not matched to a gene: 8. This receptor was obtained from an adult who received the AZD1222 COVID-19 vaccine. J is TRBJ2-1 and V is TRBV9; 10 bases agree with TRBD2. Sequences were derived from peripheral blood, sampled 28 days after the second AZD1222 dose. The CDR3 spells CASSPTGLADYNEQFF. CDR3 coding DNA: TGTGCCAGCAGCCCGACTGGACTAGCGGATTACAATGAGCAGTTCTTC.